This T cell receptor (beta chain) came from a study of T-cell reconstitution after alpha-beta-depleted transplantation in children. This clonotype was detected many times. Unique molecular identifiers were used to barcode this TCRbeta library. Using its own MiXCR run on the PCR reads, TCRdb lists one record per CDR3 protein. Of approximately 590,000 distinct CDR3 sequences listed, under 12% are singletons. The CDR3 is 14 residues long. Per germline, CDR1 DFQATT and CDR2 SNEGSKA (reference sequence). After removal of 5 bases from V and 2 bases from J, the junction contained 5 bases not matched to a gene.

The J gene is TRBJ2-1, the V gene TRBV20-1, with 8 bases lining up with TRBD2. The sequence came from a human donor who donated a stem cell graft to a child with acute myeloid leukemia. The source was PBMCs from the stem cell graft donor, collected from the stem cell graft. CDR3 DNA: TGCAGTGCTTTACTAGCGGCCACCTACAATGAGCAGTTCTTC. Encoded protein: CSALLAATYNEQFF.